This T cell receptor (beta chain) was identified during a study of shared clonotypes between healthy human individuals. Repertoires were generated with immunoSEQ multiplex PCR, while TCRdb's copy carries only in-frame clones and drops some. The table records around 2.1 million clones, about 92% of them present only once. CD45RO-negative CD8 cells positively selected for CCR7 made up the naive population, which excluded terminally differentiated effector memory CD45RA+ cells. This TCR was sampled from a man between 18 and 35 years old in good health. Some clones in this sample may be carry-over from other donors' samples. The sequenced sample was naive CD8+ T cells from PBMCs.

The CDR3 protein is CASSYTGFRGYTF. The CDR3 nucleotides are TGTGCCAGCAGTTATACAGGGTTCCGTGGCTACACCTTC. The chain has TRBV6-6 and TRBJ1-2; possibly TRBD1 for D (6 bases). V dropped 3 bases and J dropped 7 bases, with 12 bases sitting between them. Germline V gene lookup returns CDR1 MNHNY and CDR2 SVGAGI (reference sequence). This CDR3 has 13 residues.